This T cell receptor (beta chain) was documented in a study of cytomegalovirus exposure and HLA in healthy donors. V was pared by 4 bases and J by 8 bases, with 12 bases of the junction left unmatched. Germline CDR1 is LGHNA and CDR2 is YSLEER. This CDR3 is 18 amino acids long. A multiplex PCR was run with 60 Vbeta primers and 13 Jbeta primers. Data came from immunoSEQ multiplex PCR; TCRdb stores just in-frame clones and leaves some out. Of 100,000 to 150,000 clones in the sample, roughly 80% are singletons; the top ten hold 1.3% to 1.5%. This sequence joins TRBV4-3 and TRBJ2-4, with 15 positions matching TRBD2. This sequence was found in a female donor in good health and CMV-seronegative. Sequencing was performed on PBMCs. CDR3 sequence: CASSRSGLAGGFPDIQYF. The CDR3 region has the DNA TGCGCCAGCAGCCGCTCCGGACTAGCGGGAGGGTTTCCCGACATTCAGTACTTC.